The rows below give T cell receptor beta chains drawn from one sample of a study of type 1 and type 2 diabetes patients. TCRdb reprocessed the multiplex PCR reads via MiXCR and lists one record per CDR3 protein. The sample lists 270,000 or so distinct CDR3 sequences, more than 45% occurring once. Sequenced material: peripheral blood mononuclear cells (PBMCs). The receptor set was obtained from a man between 18 and 35 years old with type 2 diabetes. The CDR3 runs from the conserved cysteine through the conserved F or W. Fields, in order: V gene, J gene, D gene, clone size, CDR3 length, CDR3 DNA, CDR3 protein. The D gene is left open where the match is weak. For some rows the clone size is stated as once, few or many, or as a class when expanded; others skip it.

v_gene: TRBV19
j_gene: TRBJ2-5
d_gene: TRBD2
abundance: few
len: 17
CDR3nt: TGTGCCAGTAGGACCGCCGCCGGGGGGGCCCAGGGAGAGACCCAGTACTTC
CDR3aa: CASRTAAGGAQGETQYF

v_gene: TRBV29-1
j_gene: TRBJ1-1
d_gene: .
abundance: .
len: 12
CDR3nt: TGCAGCGTTGTAGCCGCGAACACTGAAGCTTTCTTT
CDR3aa: CSVVAANTEAFF

v_gene: TRBV28
j_gene: TRBJ1-2
d_gene: .
abundance: once
len: 13
CDR3nt: TGTGCCACCCCCCAGGAGTTCAATAATGGCTACACCTTC
CDR3aa: CATPQEFNNGYTF

v_gene: TRBV12-5
j_gene: TRBJ1-1
d_gene: .
abundance: few
len: 12
CDR3nt: TGTGCTAGTGGCCAGGGAAGGACTGAAGCTTTCTTT
CDR3aa: CASGQGRTEAFF

v_gene: TRBV6-6
j_gene: TRBJ1-5
d_gene: .
abundance: .
len: 13
CDR3nt: TGTGCCAGCAGTTACTCGAATCTTCAGCCCCAGCATTTT
CDR3aa: CASSYSNLQPQHF

v_gene: TRBV28
j_gene: TRBJ1-6
d_gene: TRBD1
abundance: .
len: 14
CDR3nt: TGTGCCAGCAGTTGGGACAGCTTAAGTTCACCCCTCCACTTT
CDR3aa: CASSWDSLSSPLHF

v_gene: TRBV6-5
j_gene: TRBJ2-7
d_gene: .
abundance: .
len: 15
CDR3nt: TGTGCCAGCAGTTACGGGGTTTCTTTAGGTTACGAGCAGTACTTC
CDR3aa: CASSYGVSLGYEQYF

v_gene: TRBV2
j_gene: TRBJ2-5
d_gene: .
abundance: .
len: 14
CDR3nt: TGTGCCAGCAGTGCCCGCCGAGACCAAGGGACCCAGTACTTC
CDR3aa: CASSARRDQGTQYF

v_gene: TRBV5-1
j_gene: TRBJ2-3
d_gene: .
abundance: .
len: 15
CDR3nt: TGCGCCAGCAGCTTGGAGAGTAGTGCGGAAGATACGCAGTATTTT
CDR3aa: CASSLESSAEDTQYF

v_gene: TRBV10-3
j_gene: TRBJ1-6
d_gene: .
abundance: many
len: 14
CDR3nt: TGTGCCATCAGTGAGGAGAAGGGTAGGACACCCCTCCACTTT
CDR3aa: CAISEEKGRTPLHF

v_gene: TRBV15
j_gene: TRBJ2-7
d_gene: .
abundance: .
len: 14
CDR3nt: TGTGCCACCAGCAGCTCAGCAGGGTCCTACGAGCAGTACTTC
CDR3aa: CATSSSAGSYEQYF

v_gene: TRBV28
j_gene: TRBJ2-7
d_gene: TRBD1
abundance: few
len: 14
CDR3nt: TGTGCCAGCGCCCTACGGACAGGGGCCTACGAGCAGTACTTC
CDR3aa: CASALRTGAYEQYF

v_gene: TRBV7-9
j_gene: TRBJ1-1
d_gene: .
abundance: few
len: 13
CDR3nt: TGTGCCAGCAGCTTGCCCTGGGACACTGAAGCTTTCTTT
CDR3aa: CASSLPWDTEAFF

v_gene: TRBV19
j_gene: TRBJ1-2
d_gene: .
abundance: few
len: 13
CDR3nt: TGTGCCAGTAGTATCAAGATTAATAATGGCTACACCTTC
CDR3aa: CASSIKINNGYTF

v_gene: TRBV19
j_gene: TRBJ1-2
d_gene: TRBD1
abundance: .
len: 14
CDR3nt: TGTGCCAGTAGTATGGCGGACAGGTTGTATGGCTACACCTTC
CDR3aa: CASSMADRLYGYTF

v_gene: TRBV19
j_gene: TRBJ1-5
d_gene: .
abundance: .
len: 17
CDR3nt: TGTGCCAGTAGTTCCCTCCCCCGGGACAAGAGCAATCAGCCCCAGCATTTT
CDR3aa: CASSSLPRDKSNQPQHF

v_gene: TRBV6-5
j_gene: TRBJ1-3
d_gene: .
abundance: .
len: 14
CDR3nt: TGTGCCAGCAGGGCTCCGGGACCCGGAAACACCATATATTTT
CDR3aa: CASRAPGPGNTIYF

v_gene: TRBV9
j_gene: TRBJ1-1
d_gene: .
abundance: .
len: 15
CDR3nt: TGTGCCAGCACACCAAAGCCCGGGGCGAACACTGAAGCTTTCTTT
CDR3aa: CASTPKPGANTEAFF

v_gene: TRBV2
j_gene: TRBJ1-2
d_gene: .
abundance: .
len: 13
CDR3nt: TGTGCCGCCAGCCGTGGAACAGCCTATGGCTACACCTTC
CDR3aa: CAASRGTAYGYTF

v_gene: TRBV27
j_gene: TRBJ2-7
d_gene: .
abundance: .
len: 13
CDR3nt: TGTGCCAGCAGCCCTAACGACAGTTACGAGCAGTACTTC
CDR3aa: CASSPNDSYEQYF

v_gene: TRBV10-3
j_gene: TRBJ2-1
d_gene: .
abundance: .
len: 15
CDR3nt: TGTGCCAGCAGCACGTCCCGGACAACCTACAATGAGCAGTTCTTC
CDR3aa: CASSTSRTTYNEQFF

v_gene: TRBV12-3/TRBV12-4
j_gene: TRBJ2-3
d_gene: .
abundance: .
len: 14
CDR3nt: TGTGCCAGCAGTCCCACGGGCGGTACAGATACGCAGTATTTT
CDR3aa: CASSPTGGTDTQYF